This entry lists 23 T cell receptor beta chains sequenced from one sample in a study of blood T cell repertoires in COVID-19. The method was immunoSEQ multiplex PCR; TCRdb's version includes in-frame clones alone and lacks a portion of them. The data show under 350,000 clones, 80% to 90% seen once. The material sequenced was PBMCs or T cells enriched from blood (not recorded which). These receptors were obtained from a woman aged 40 to 50 with acute COVID-19.

The chain carries TRBV6-4 and TRBJ1-6; D is unresolved. The CDR3 has 19 residues. The ends were cut back, 6 bases at V and 9 bases at J, with 30 bases in the middle. The germline V gene has CDR1 MRHNA and CDR2 SNTAGT. Here the CDR3 DNA reads TGTGCCAGCAGAGAACGACATTTTGGAAATTTCCTCGCTCCTTCACCCCTCCACTTT. It codes for CASRERHFGNFLAPSPLHF.

This clone has just a few counts. This rearrangement joins TRBV4-1 to TRBJ2-2, with D unclear. Germline values: CDR1 MGHRA, CDR2 YSYEKL. The germline V and J ends were trimmed by 1 base and 6 bases, with 9 bases remaining between them. This CDR3 is 14 amino acids long. The CDR3, as DNA: TGCGCCAGCAGCCAAGGTCTCCTCTCCGGGGAGCTGTTTTTT. Translating gives CASSQGLLSGELFF.

The chain joins TRBV25-1 to TRBJ2-2; TRBD2 matches 7 bases. CDR1 is MGHDK, CDR2 SYGVNS, per germline. The CDR3 is made up of 15 amino acids. Trimming cost V 1 base and J 7 bases; bases outside gene matches: 6. CDR3: CASSESRAGVGELFF. The CDR3 DNA reads as TGTGCCAGCAGTGAATCCCGGGCGGGGGTCGGGGAGCTGTTTTTT. The full variable domain, completed using reference TRBV25-1 and TRBJ2-2, is EADIYQTPRYLVIGTGKKITLECSQTMGHDKMYWYQQDPGMELHLIHYSYGVNSTEKGDLSSESTVSRIRTEHFPLTLESARPSHTSQYLCASSESRAGVGELFFGEGSRLTVL.

The chain joins TRBV4-1 to TRBJ1-1; maybe TRBD1 (6 bases). Germline loops: CDR1 MGHRA, CDR2 YSYEKL. This CDR3 is 14 amino acids long. Trimming cost V 8 bases and J 7 bases, with 20 bases left between them. CDR3 in DNA: TGCGCCAGCCGGAACTCTTACGGACAGAATGAAGCTTTCTTT. Its protein product is CASRNSYGQNEAFF.

There are a few counts of this clone. V and J are TRBV18 and TRBJ1-1; possibly TRBD1 for D (6 bases). This CDR3 is built from 14 residues. Trimming removed 2 bases from V and 4 bases from J, with 11 bases in between. Per the germline V gene, CDR1 is KGHSH and CDR2 is LQKENI. The CDR3 DNA sequence: TGTGCCAGCTCACCAAGAGAGGGGGTCACTGAAGCTTTCTTT. Its protein is CASSPREGVTEAFF.

V is TRBV7-9 and J is TRBJ1-2; 7 bases agree with TRBD1. The CDR3 runs to 16 residues. Losses at the gene ends were 6 bases for V and 4 bases for J; bases not matched to a gene: 14. Germline lookup yields CDR1 SEHNR and CDR2 FQNEAQ (reference sequence). The DNA for the CDR3 is TGTGCCAGCAGTCAAGAGACAGGGCGGAGGAGCTATGGCTACACCTTC. Amino acids: CASSQETGRRSYGYTF.

The V call is TRBV6-5, the J call TRBJ1-4; maybe TRBD1 (6 bases). Germline V CDR1 and CDR2: MNHEY, SVGAGI. Trimming left V 6 bases short and J 11 bases short, with 16 bases between. The CDR3 has 13 amino acids. The CDR3 protein is CASSSGDIGKLFF. The CDR3 DNA reads TGTGCCAGCAGCTCAGGGGACATAGGGAAACTGTTTTTT.

The V gene is TRBV6-5, the J gene TRBJ1-2; TRBD1 matches 8 bases. Per germline, CDR1 MNHEY and CDR2 SVGAGI. V was pared by 6 bases and J by 4 bases, with 4 bases of the junction left unmatched. This CDR3 is built from 13 residues. CDR3 in DNA: TGTGCCAGCAGCTTACAGGGGGTCTATGGCTACACCTTC. The encoded protein is CASSLQGVYGYTF.

The rearrangement uses TRBV15 and TRBJ2-3, with 14 bases that match TRBD2. This CDR3 is 20 amino acids long. Germline lookup yields CDR1 LNHNV and CDR2 YYDKDF (reference sequence). Trimming at V came to 0 bases and at J to 0 bases, leaving 8 bases not matched to a gene. CDR3 residues: CATSRDSRTSGRSSTDTQYF. Written as DNA, the CDR3 is TGTGCCACCAGCAGAGATTCAAGGACTAGCGGGAGGTCAAGCACAGATACGCAGTATTTT.

In nucleotides, the CDR3 is TGTGCCAGCAGCTGGGGGACAGGAAGCGAAAAACTGTTTTTT. It yields the protein CASSWGTGSEKLFF. The chain joins TRBV9 to TRBJ1-4; the match to TRBD1 covers 8 bases. Losses at the gene ends were 4 bases for V and 8 bases for J; bases not matched to a gene: 7. The V gene's germline CDR1 is SGDLS and CDR2 YYNGEE. The CDR3 has 14 residues. Combining the CDR3 with reference TRBV9 and TRBJ1-4 gives the whole variable domain DSGVTQTPKHLITATGQRVTLRCSPRSGDLSVYWYQQSLDQGLQFLIQYYNGEERAKGNILERFSAQQFPDLHSELNLSSLELGDSALYFCASSWGTGSEKLFFGSGTQLSVL.

This clone showed up just a few times. This chain links TRBV19 with TRBJ2-5; possibly TRBD2 for D (6 bases). V lost 7 bases to trimming and J lost 4 bases, with 16 bases between them. Germline CDR1 LNHDA, CDR2 SQIVND (reference sequence). CDR3 length equals 14 residues. CDR3 in amino acids: CASIPAGARETQYF. CDR3 in DNA: TGTGCCAGTATACCAGCGGGCGCGAGAGAGACCCAGTACTTC.

V and J are TRBV7-9 and TRBJ1-1, with D possibly TRBD1 on 6 matching bases. Germline CDR1 is SEHNR and CDR2 is FQNEAQ (reference sequence). CDR3 size: 16 residues. V was pared by 5 bases and J by 1 base, with 17 bases between. The CDR3 sequence is CASSHKADSSNTEAFF. The CDR3, as DNA: TGTGCCAGCAGCCATAAAGCGGACAGCTCGAACACTGAAGCTTTCTTT.

The chain carries TRBV9 and TRBJ2-1; D might be TRBD2 (6 bases). This CDR3 is 14 amino acids long. V lost 4 bases, J lost 5 bases, and 13 bases lay in between. Germline CDR1 reads SGDLS; CDR2 reads YYNGEE. The CDR3 protein is CASSREPGDNEQFF. The CDR3 bases are TGTGCCAGCAGCCGGGAACCGGGGGACAATGAGCAGTTCTTC.

The genes are TRBV5-8 and TRBJ2-3, with a weak D call TRBD2 (7 bases). Germline assignment: CDR1 SGHTS and CDR2 YDEGEE. The ends were cut back, 0 bases at V and 0 bases at J, with 8 bases in the middle. The CDR3 is 15 residues long. The CDR3 DNA reads as TGTGCCAGCAGCTTGGCGGGGGGCAGCACAGATACGCAGTATTTT. Residues: CASSLAGGSTDTQYF.

V and J are TRBV5-1 and TRBJ2-3; 9 positions match TRBD1. The J segment lost 5 bases and the V segment lost 5 bases, leaving 6 bases of the junction unmatched. Germline V gene sequence: CDR1 SGHRS, CDR2 YFSETQ. The CDR3 sequence is 14 residues long. The CDR3 bases are TGCGCCAGCAGGCCGGGACAGGGATTAGATACGCAGTATTTT. It codes for CASRPGQGLDTQYF.

The CDR3 sequence: CASSLATFESGHTEAFF. As DNA, the CDR3 is TGTGCCAGCAGCTTAGCGACGTTTGAGTCAGGGCACACTGAAGCTTTCTTT. This chain uses TRBV7-9 with TRBJ1-1, with TRBD1 as a possible D gene (5 bases). V shed 0 bases and J shed 3 bases, with 17 bases lying between them. CDR3 length: 17 amino acids. Germline V gene lookup returns CDR1 SEHNR and CDR2 FQNEAQ (reference sequence).

The chain employs TRBV6-5 and TRBJ2-7; D may be TRBD1 (6 bases). This CDR3 region has 14 residues. Germline CDR1 is MNHEY and CDR2 is SVGAGI. V lost 8 bases and J lost 1, with 15 bases in between. CDR3 nucleotide sequence: TGTGCCAGCGGCAAACAGGGTTTATCCTACGAGCAGTACTTC. Its protein product is CASGKQGLSYEQYF.

The count of this clone is one. The rearrangement joins TRBV9 to TRBJ1-4, with D perhaps TRBD1 (6 bases). The CDR3 has 15 amino acids. Between the trimmed V and J ends, which lost 5 bases and 6 bases, there was a span of 17 bases. Germline V gene sequence: CDR1 SGDLS, CDR2 YYNGEE. CDR3 region: CASSRRDTSYEKLFF. The CDR3 DNA sequence: TGTGCCAGCAGTAGACGGGACACTAGTTATGAAAAACTGTTTTTT.

The chain recombines TRBV15 with TRBJ1-1; a weak D match, TRBD1 (5 bases). With 0 bases removed from V and 3 bases from J, the gap between germline ends came to 14 bases. The CDR3 loop spans 16 amino acids. Germline-derived CDR1 and CDR2 are LNHNV and YYDKDF (reference sequence). The CDR3, as DNA: TGTGCCACCAGCAGAGATAAGGGGCGCATAGACACTGAAGCTTTCTTT. Its translation: CATSRDKGRIDTEAFF.

This chain links TRBV27 with TRBJ1-4, with a weak D call TRBD1 (6 bases). The CDR3 totals 17 residues. V dropped 3 bases and J dropped 0 bases, with 14 bases sitting between them. The germline CDR1 and CDR2 sequences are MNHEY and SMNVEV (reference sequence). CDR3 DNA: TGTGCCAGCAGTTTCGCCAGGGGTATTGCAACTAATGAAAAACTGTTTTTT. Translating gives CASSFARGIATNEKLFF. The full variable domain, its missing parts supplied by reference TRBV27 and TRBJ1-4, is EAQVTQNPRYLITVTGKKLTVTCSQNMNHEYMSWYRQDPGLGLRQIYYSMNVEVTDKGDVPEGYKVSRKEKRNFPLILESPSPNQTSLYFCASSFARGIATNEKLFFGSGTQLSVL.

This rearrangement joins TRBV3-1 (or the pseudogene TRBV3-2) to TRBJ1-2; 7 positions agree with TRBD1. From germline, CDR1 is LGHDT and CDR2 YNNKEL (reference sequence). The V gene end was trimmed by 2 bases and the J gene end by 3 bases; junction bases not matched to a gene: 12. The CDR3 totals 17 residues. The CDR3 loop reads CASSQTVAGGAYYGYTF. CDR3 DNA sequence: TGTGCCAGCAGCCAAACGGTGGCAGGGGGAGCCTACTATGGCTACACCTTC.

The V call is TRBV15, the J call TRBJ2-7; the match to TRBD1 covers 8 bases. CDR1 LNHNV and CDR2 YYDKDF come from the germline V gene (reference sequence). The CDR3 has 13 amino acids. The junction had 3 bases not matched to a gene; V was cut back by 4 bases and J by 4 bases. CDR3: CATSINRGYEQYF. The CDR3 DNA reads TGTGCCACCAGCATAAACAGGGGGTACGAGCAGTACTTC.

The chain joins TRBV6-4 to TRBJ2-3; 8 bases are shared with TRBD1. V lost 5 bases and J lost 3; bases outside the gene matches: 4. The germline V gene has CDR1 MRHNA and CDR2 SNTAGT. This CDR3 region has 14 residues. CDR3 residues: CASSQGAKTDTQYF. The DNA of the CDR3 is TGTGCCAGCAGTCAGGGGGCGAAGACAGATACGCAGTATTTT.